This entry features one TCR beta chain sequence. No antigen is known for it. The data derive from a study of cytomegalovirus exposure and HLA in healthy donors. PCR employed 60 Vbeta and 13 Jbeta primers. Per the original data handling: In a later analysis, some 10 million of 65 million to 90 million unique beta chains occurred in at least two donors. Libraries were prepared by immunoSEQ multiplex PCR; TCRdb keeps only in-frame clonotypes and omits some of them. The V and J calls and clone size were taken over from that table, and D and trimming were inferred from the DNA. The sample includes 150,000 to 200,000 clones, 73% of them seen just once. In germline, CDR1 is SQVTM, CDR2 ANQGSEA. Between the trimmed V and J ends, which lost 7 bases and 0 bases, there was a span of 12 bases. This CDR3 has 13 residues. Donors showed nominal health when sampled, although they likely had unrecorded immune exposures.

General study results and limits: Researchers catalogued 150 or so TCR beta chains as cytomegalovirus-associated.

This sequence joins TRBV29-1 and TRBJ1-2, with D possibly matching TRBD1 (5 bases). The receptor was isolated from a woman between 18 and 29 years old in good health and CMV-seropositive. The sample consisted of PBMCs. The CDR3 region is CSGGDGANYGYTF. The CDR3 DNA reads TGCAGCGGGGGGGACGGCGCTAACTATGGCTACACCTTC.